This T cell receptor beta chain is from a study of CD8+ T cells in alopecia areata (dated by TCRdb to between 2017 and 2018). Broadly, across the study: Treated patients were enrolled in an open-label pilot trial of oral tofacitinib at 5 to 10 mg twice daily for moderate-to-severe alopecia areata. Patients stayed on tofacitinib for 6 to 18 months and then had 6 months of follow-up off drug so that delayed response and recurrence could be assessed. Disease severity in treated patients was measured with the SALT score, which quantifies the percentage of affected scalp surface area. High-throughput TCRbeta sequencing was used to examine T cell clonal expansion in alopecia areata in both the C3H/HeJ mouse model and human patients. Scalp tissue and sorted CD4+ and CD8+ peripheral blood T cells from patchy and totalis/universalis alopecia areata patients and from healthy controls were covered by human TCRbeta sequencing. Patients on tofacitinib were biopsied at baseline and after 4 and 24 weeks of treatment, and several of the patients also had a later scalp biopsy. Scalp clonality was compared among normal scalp (n=4), patchy alopecia areata scalp (n=8), and alopecia totalis/universalis scalp (n=8). RNA was extracted with the PAXgene miRNA kit for fixed scalp, the miRNeasy kit for PBMCs, and the RNeasy kit for mouse skin. Amplification of TCRbeta CDR3 regions was done by immunoSEQ multiplex PCR using 35 Vbeta forward primers and 13 Jbeta reverse primers.

The sample's time point label is to be understood as: about 4 weeks on oral tofacitinib. The sample's treatment or condition label is to be understood as: oral pan-JAK inhibitor, 5-10 mg twice daily. From alopecia areata patients, peripheral blood was collected along with lesional scalp punch biopsies. PBMCs were isolated by density centrifugation and stained for CD3, CD4 and CD8, after which CD4+ and CD8+ T cells were sorted on a FACSAria. Comments on this clone: Its specific antigen is unknown. Nothing much larger sits one base from this clone, and base qualities are not available.

What the work shows at the level of the full study, not this receptor alone: Unlike mouse skin, which is dominated by gammadelta T cells, normal human skin has resident alphabeta T cells that are also sequenced, and this complicates analysis of the scalp TCR repertoire. Many expanded lesional clones were found to persist in scalp and blood during tofacitinib treatment, and relapse after treatment cessation may be partly explained by this persistence. Compared with mice, TCR sequences shared between patients were less clear, possibly partly because of HLA diversity across the patient population. Compared with normal scalp, lesional scalp had higher clonality and more expanded CD8+ clones, particularly in alopecia totalis/universalis, a pattern that suggests antigenic drive. Scalp clonality and the number of expanded CD8+ clones among the top 100 scalp clones were significantly decreased by tofacitinib. Because the treated cohort was small and had only one nonresponder, larger studies are needed to examine links between baseline CD8+ expansion and response.

Including the terminal cysteine and phenylalanine, the CDR3 comprises 13 residues. The retained sequence is limited to the CDR3, 39 bases, with the frame set at the first base. CDR1 and CDR2, per the germline V gene, are SQVTM and ANQGSEA. Trimming removed 4 bases from V and 7 bases from J; the gene matches leave 7 bases unexplained. Receptor amplification or capture employed the immunoSEQ multiplex PCR assay. RNA was extracted from all samples and reverse transcribed into cDNA, which served as template for TCR sequencing. First-strand cDNA was synthesized with SuperScript III using a 2:1 mix of oligo-dT and random hexamers. Amplification bias was assessed with a synthetic immune receptor repertoire, and residual bias was removed computationally. The source study handled its data this way. Raw reads were preprocessed to remove errors, and CDR3 was defined by IMGT conventions from the conserved cysteine to phenylalanine. Clonality was computed as 1 minus the Shannon entropy, with the entropy normalized by log2 of the number of productive unique TCRs. Whether scalp clones were CD4 or CD8 was inferred by matching scalp TCRbeta sequences against CD4 and CD8 repertoires sorted from blood. Held by TCRdb, this immuneACCESS table contains in-frame sequences only and omits some clones. Under half of the omission traces to an unresolved V gene where checked; the cause of the rest is unknown. V and J calls plus clone size are reproduced from that table; the DNA served to infer D and trimming. Within this sample are 150,000 to 200,000 clones, with about 71% of them counted one time only. The ten largest clones take up 0.7% to 1% of the sample.

The chain joins TRBV29-1 to TRBJ2-1, and 7 bases in between align with TRBD1. The sequenced sample was CD4+ T cells sorted from blood, obtained at week 4, from a patient treated with tofacitinib. The sequence was collected from a human donor with alopecia areata. Read as DNA, the sequence is TGCAGCGTTGGGGACAGTCATTGGAATGAGCAGTTCTTC. It translates as CSVGDSHWNEQFF.